The 28 T cell receptor beta chains presented below share a single source sample, sequenced in a study of cytotoxic CD8 clonotypes in ibrutinib-treated CLL. Profiled with immunoSEQ multiplex PCR; TCRdb holds only in-frame clones, not every one. The sample carries some 200,000 clones, 55% to 85% recorded once. Sequenced here: PBMCs, sampled after 24 months of ibrutinib treatment. The receptors here all came from a human donor with chronic lymphocytic leukemia.

The gene calls are TRBV28 and TRBJ1-1, with 7 nucleotides matching TRBD1. The CDR3 has 14 amino acids. Germline assignment: CDR1 MDHEN and CDR2 SYDVKM. V gave up 5 bases and J gave up 0 bases; unmatched junction bases: 3. The CDR3 reads CASSLTGLNTEAFF. The DNA for the CDR3 is TGTGCCAGCAGTCTGACAGGGCTGAACACTGAAGCTTTCTTT.

This clone was counted between two and nine times. The V call is TRBV7-9, the J call TRBJ1-4, with a possible D match to TRBD1 (6 bases). Trimming shortened V by 1 base and J by 5 bases, and 11 bases separated the two germline ends. Germline V gene data show CDR1 as SEHNR and CDR2 as FQNEAQ (reference sequence). The CDR3 sequence is 15 residues long. CDR3 region: CASSLGTGNNEKLFF. The CDR3 DNA reads as TGTGCCAGCAGCTTAGGTACAGGGAACAATGAAAAACTGTTTTTT.

The J gene is TRBJ2-1, the V gene TRBV7-9; 7 bases line up with TRBD1. CDR1 is SEHNR and CDR2 is FQNEAQ in the germline V gene (reference sequence). The CDR3 has 15 residues. J lost 5 bases, V lost 5 bases, and 9 bases had no gene match. The CDR3 loop reads CASSPDRDVHNEQFF. The CDR3 DNA sequence: TGTGCCAGCAGCCCCGACAGGGATGTCCACAATGAGCAGTTCTTC.

This clone was found a few times. This chain links TRBV6-1 with TRBJ1-4, with D possibly matching TRBD1 (5 bases). The germline V and J ends were trimmed by 3 bases and 8 bases, with 13 bases remaining between them. The CDR3 is 14 amino acids. Germline CDR1 MNHNS, CDR2 SASEGT. This CDR3 is CASSEARAGEKLFF. DNA for the CDR3: TGTGCCAGCAGTGAGGCCAGGGCGGGCGAAAAACTGTTTTTT.

This clone showed up just a few times. The rearrangement joins TRBV6-4 to TRBJ2-1; 7 bases match TRBD2. After removal of 4 bases from V and 4 bases from J, the junction contained 7 bases not matched to a gene. From germline, CDR1 is MRHNA and CDR2 SNTAGT. This CDR3 has 15 residues. DNA of the CDR3: TGTGCCAGCAGTGCTGGGGGAGGGCGGTACAATGAGCAGTTCTTC. This sequence encodes CASSAGGGRYNEQFF.

This clone showed up just once. The rearrangement joins TRBV4-3 to TRBJ1-2; D gene uncertain. Germline V gene lookup returns CDR1 LGHNA and CDR2 YSLEER. The germline V and J ends were trimmed by 1 base and 4 bases, with 13 bases remaining between them. The CDR3 covers 15 residues. The CDR3: CASSQGWGLSYGYTF. CDR3 sequence (DNA): TGCGCCAGCAGCCAAGGGTGGGGTTTAAGCTATGGCTACACCTTC.

V is TRBV4-2 and J is TRBJ2-3; D not certain. Trimming pared 4 bases from V and 0 bases from J, leaving 11 bases between. The CDR3 length is 15 residues. Germline CDR1 reads LGHNA; CDR2 reads YNFKEQ. CDR3 sequence (DNA): TGTGCCAGCAGCCCCGCGGCACCTAGCACAGATACGCAGTATTTT. Translating it yields CASSPAAPSTDTQYF.

CDR3 amino acids: CASSPNPRDNYGYTF. For the CDR3, the DNA is TGTGCCAGCAGCCCGAACCCCAGGGATAACTATGGCTACACCTTC. The V gene is TRBV6-7, the J gene TRBJ1-2; possibly TRBD1 for D (5 bases). Being an ORF, TRBV6-7 has a function that is uncertain. The CDR3 contains 15 residues. Trimming took off 6 bases at V and 1 base at J, with 15 bases between the two ends.

This chain links TRBV30 with TRBJ2-1; the D gene is possibly TRBD2 (5 bases). Germline values: CDR1 GTSNPN, CDR2 SVGIG (reference sequence). Trimming removed 4 bases from V and 5 bases from J, with 12 bases in between. The CDR3 spans 13 residues. The CDR3 nucleotides read TGTGCCTGGACCCTGGACTTGGACAATGAGCAGTTCTTC. Translation: CAWTLDLDNEQFF.

The chain links TRBV7-2 to TRBJ1-5; D unresolved. There are 12 residues in the CDR3. Germline CDR1 and CDR2: SGHTA and FQGNSA. With 5 bases removed from V and 7 bases from J, the gap between germline ends came to 9 bases. This chain's CDR3 is CASSPPGQPQHF. The CDR3 coding sequence is TGTGCCAGCAGCCCTCCCGGGCAGCCCCAGCATTTT.

The chain is built from TRBV19 and TRBJ2-7, with unresolved D. The CDR3 loop spans 12 amino acids. Between the trimmed V and J ends, which lost 3 bases and 5 bases, there was a span of 8 bases. From germline, CDR1 is LNHDA and CDR2 SQIVND (reference sequence). The CDR3 DNA reads as TGTGCCAGTAGTATTAATTTTCACGAGCAGTACTTC. Its protein is CASSINFHEQYF.

The chain carries TRBV13 and TRBJ2-3; no reliable D call. V was shortened by 5 bases and J by 7 bases, with 13 bases between the two germline ends. This CDR3 spans 13 amino acids. Germline V gene lookup returns CDR1 PRHDT and CDR2 FYEKMQ (reference sequence). CDR3 DNA sequence: TGTGCCAGCAGCCCCGGGCCCCTAAATACGCAGTATTTT. It encodes CASSPGPLNTQYF.

The chain couples TRBV7-3 to TRBJ2-1; possible D gene TRBD2, 5 bases. V was trimmed by 0 bases and J by 0 bases, leaving 9 bases between them. Germline V gene lookup returns CDR1 SGHTA and CDR2 FQGTGA. The CDR3 sequence is 16 residues long. This CDR3 is CASSLTGDASYNEQFF. CDR3 in DNA: TGTGCCAGCAGCTTAACCGGGGATGCCTCCTACAATGAGCAGTTCTTC.

The chain carries TRBV27 and TRBJ2-7; the D is unclear. V was cut by 6 bases and J by 5 bases, with 14 bases left in between. This CDR3 has 13 residues. CDR1 and CDR2 from the germline V gene are MNHEY and SMNVEV (reference sequence). CDR3 sequence reads: CASSLGGFDEQYF. CDR3 nucleotides: TGTGCCAGCAGCCTCGGTGGGTTCGACGAGCAGTACTTC.

V gene TRBV9 combines with J gene TRBJ2-5; 13 nucleotides agree with TRBD2. CDR1 SGDLS and CDR2 YYNGEE come from the germline V gene. This CDR3 comprises 15 residues. The V segment lost 3 bases and the J segment 5 bases; nucleotides outside the gene matches: 4. The chain's CDR3 is CASSATSGRTETQYF. The CDR3 DNA reads TGTGCCAGCAGCGCGACTAGCGGGAGGACTGAGACCCAGTACTTC. The full variable domain, with the rest looked up from reference TRBV9 and TRBJ2-5, is DSGVTQTPKHLITATGQRVTLRCSPRSGDLSVYWYQQSLDQGLQFLIQYYNGEERAKGNILERFSAQQFPDLHSELNLSSLELGDSALYFCASSATSGRTETQYFGPGTRLLVL.

This clone was observed once. CDR3 loop: CASSLGALAEITDTQYF. CDR3 bases: TGTGCCAGCAGCCTAGGGGCACTAGCGGAGATCACAGATACGCAGTATTTT. This chain uses TRBV4-2 with TRBJ2-3, with TRBD2 identical over 8 bases. V lost 4 bases and J lost 2; bases outside the gene matches: 11. The CDR3 covers 17 residues. Germline V gene lookup returns CDR1 LGHNA and CDR2 YNFKEQ.

This clone was seen just once. This chain uses TRBV29-1 with TRBJ1-1, with TRBD1 identical over 8 bases. The CDR3 runs 12 residues. The V segment lost 6 bases and the J segment 6 bases; nucleotides outside the gene matches: 6. CDR1 and CDR2 (germline): SQVTM, ANQGSEA. CDR3 in amino acids: CSVEQGVAEAFF. DNA of the CDR3: TGCAGCGTAGAACAGGGGGTGGCTGAAGCTTTCTTT.

The genes are TRBV7-9 and TRBJ2-3; D could derive from TRBD1 or TRBD2 (5 bases each). Germline V gene sequence: CDR1 SEHNR, CDR2 FQNEAQ (reference sequence). The CDR3 contains 16 residues. Deletions cut 4 bases from V and 2 bases from J, with 16 bases between. The CDR3 DNA is TGTGCCAGCAGCTCGGGACCGAATCGTAACACAGATACGCAGTATTTT. Translating it yields CASSSGPNRNTDTQYF.

The rearrangement links TRBV6-5 to TRBJ1-1; D may be TRBD1 (6 bases). In germline, CDR1 is MNHEY, CDR2 SVGAGI. V lost 5 bases, J lost 4 bases, and 8 bases lay in between. The CDR3 is made up of 12 amino acids. The CDR3 here is CASSRGATEAFF. DNA for the CDR3: TGTGCCAGCAGTAGGGGGGCCACTGAAGCTTTCTTT.

The J gene is TRBJ1-2, the V gene TRBV4-1; weak D call: TRBD1 (5 bases). This CDR3 has 14 residues. Trimming took off 0 bases at V and 10 bases at J, with 15 bases between the two ends. Germline CDR1 reads MGHRA; CDR2 reads YSYEKL. CDR3: CASSQDFGAWDYTF. The CDR3 nucleotides are TGCGCCAGCAGCCAAGATTTTGGGGCCTGGGACTACACCTTC.

The chain joins TRBV4-1 to TRBJ2-7; D may be TRBD1 (5 bases). Germline V gene lookup returns CDR1 MGHRA and CDR2 YSYEKL. The CDR3 extends over 15 amino acids. V was cut by 1 base and J by 3 bases, with 13 bases left in between. CDR3 amino acids: CASSQGPGLVYEQYF. CDR3 DNA: TGCGCCAGCAGCCAAGGGCCAGGGCTAGTCTACGAGCAGTACTTC.

This rearrangement joins TRBV5-1 to TRBJ2-7, with 9 bases fitting TRBD1. CDR1 is SGHRS, CDR2 YFSETQ, per germline. CDR3 length: 14 residues. Trimming took 5 bases from V and 4 from J; bases not matched to a gene: 7. Here the CDR3 DNA reads TGCGCCAGCAGTTATGGACAGGGGCAATACGAGCAGTACTTC. Protein sequence: CASSYGQGQYEQYF. The full variable domain, with the rest looked up from reference TRBV5-1 and TRBJ2-7, is KAGVTQTPRYLIKTRGQQVTLSCSPISGHRSVSWYQQTPGQGLQFLFEYFSETQRNKGNFPGRFSGRQFSNSRSEMNVSTLELGDSALYLCASSYGQGQYEQYFGPGTRLTVT.

The rearrangement joins TRBV19 to TRBJ1-1; TRBD1 agrees at 10 bases. V gave up 8 bases and J gave up 0 bases; unmatched junction bases: 0. The CDR3 consists of 13 residues. Germline V gene sequence: CDR1 LNHDA, CDR2 SQIVND (reference sequence). CDR3 sequence: CASGTGVNTEAFF. The CDR3 DNA sequence: TGTGCCAGTGGGACAGGGGTGAACACTGAAGCTTTCTTT.

This chain connects TRBV7-6 to TRBJ2-7, with TRBD2 matching over 14 bases. Germline V lookup: CDR1 SGHVS, CDR2 FNYEAQ. This CDR3 contains 15 residues. Unmatched junction bases numbered 6, after V lost 5 bases and J lost 6 bases. The CDR3, as DNA: TGTGCCAGCAGCACTCGACTAGCGGGAGGGGGCGAGCAGTACTTC. It is translated as CASSTRLAGGGEQYF.

V is TRBV9 and J is TRBJ2-1; no reliable D call. Trimming removed 0 bases at V and 0 bases at J, with 4 bases between. Germline loops: CDR1 SGDLS, CDR2 YYNGEE. The CDR3 loop spans 14 amino acids. CDR3 nucleotide sequence: TGTGCCAGCAGCGTAGGCTACTCCTACAATGAGCAGTTCTTC. Its protein product is CASSVGYSYNEQFF.

The chain carries TRBV29-1 and TRBJ1-3, with D perhaps matching TRBD1 (5 bases). This CDR3 region has 13 residues. Between the trimmed V and J ends, which lost 0 bases and 9 bases, there was a span of 12 bases. From germline, CDR1 is SQVTM and CDR2 ANQGSEA. CDR3 loop: CSVEDGGFGTIYF. The CDR3 DNA reads as TGCAGCGTTGAAGATGGGGGGTTCGGCACCATATATTTT. The full variable domain, completed using reference TRBV29-1 and TRBJ1-3, is SAVISQKPSRDICQRGTSLTIQCQVDSQVTMMFWYRQQPGQSLTLIATANQGSEATYESGFVIDKFPISRPNLTFSTLTVSNMSPEDSSIYLCSVEDGGFGTIYFGEGSWLTVV.

The rearrangement joins TRBV5-1 to TRBJ2-5; 7 bases fit TRBD2. J was trimmed by 2 bases and V by 3 bases; bases with no gene match: 1. The V gene's germline CDR1 is SGHRS and CDR2 YFSETQ. This CDR3 is built from 13 residues. In DNA, the CDR3 is TGCGCCAGCAGCTGGGGACTACAAGAGACCCAGTACTTC. Protein sequence: CASSWGLQETQYF.

Concerning this clone: The same CDR3 can be traced to other DNA sequences in this sample. The rearrangement links TRBV5-1 to TRBJ1-2; D gene ambiguous. V was pared by 0 bases and J by 0 bases, with 6 bases between. The CDR3 loop spans 14 amino acids. In germline, CDR1 is SGHRS, CDR2 YFSETQ. CDR3 amino acids: CASSLGQPNYGYTF. In DNA form, the CDR3 reads TGCGCCAGCAGCTTGGGCCAGCCTAACTATGGCTACACCTTC.